This TCR beta chain was profiled in a study of blood T cell repertoires in COVID-19. As for the study in general: Spain, Italy and the United States supplied samples that represented acute and convalescent COVID-19. PBMCs, B-cell-depleted T cells, or T cells were the source of the cDNA or gDNA that made up the material.

As handled by the study authors: For nucleated cells, counts were estimated from reference gene primer amplification. TCRdb's copy holds only in-frame clones and misses some; the assay was immunoSEQ multiplex PCR. Clone size and the V and J calls come from that table; the DNA yielded D and trimming. The data show 180,000 or so clones, with approximately 80% seen just once and 6.5% to 9% held by the top ten. It was during active infection that Seattle patients were enrolled and then longitudinally followed. The V gene's germline CDR1 is MNHNY and CDR2 SVGAGI (reference sequence). The length of the CDR3 is 13 residues. V trimming: 2 bases; J trimming: 4 bases; junction bases outside the gene matches: 2.

The gene calls are TRBV6-6 and TRBJ2-7; 7 bases match TRBD1. This TCR derives from a middle-aged woman with COVID-19, enrolled during active disease. The sequenced sample was peripheral blood. DNA of the CDR3: TGTGCCAGCAGTTACCCGGACAGGTACGAGCAGTACTTC. This codes for CASSYPDRYEQYF.